These 16 T cell receptor beta chains were sequenced from one sample in a study of Ad26.COV2.S vaccination and SARS-CoV-2 variants. Sequencing used immunoSEQ multiplex PCR; TCRdb keeps in-frame clones, though not all of them. The data contain more than 150,000 clones, roughly 89% of them singletons. The sample consisted of peripheral blood, taken after recovery from COVID-19. All receptors derive from a human donor who had recovered from COVID-19.

The CDR3 DNA follows: TGTGCCAGCAGTGAAATTGTACGGGGAGCCAAAAACATTCAGTACTTC. Amino acid sequence: CASSEIVRGAKNIQYF. This chain connects TRBV6-1 to TRBJ2-4; TRBD2 is a possible D gene (5 bases). This CDR3 contains 16 residues. Germline CDR1 is MNHNS and CDR2 is SASEGT. The V end was cut by 2 bases, the J end by 0 bases, with 11 bases between.

This chain uses TRBV9 with TRBJ2-1; TRBD2 agrees at 11 bases. Germline assignment: CDR1 SGDLS and CDR2 YYNGEE. The CDR3 covers 14 residues. V shed 4 bases and J 6 bases; nucleotides not matched to a gene: 3. CDR3 nucleotide sequence: TGTGCCAGCAGCTCGGGACTAGCGGCCAATGAGCAGTTCTTC. It translates to CASSSGLAANEQFF.

The chain combines TRBV6-2 or TRBV6-3 with TRBJ2-7; 8 nucleotides line up with TRBD2. This CDR3 is 15 amino acids long. After removal of 5 bases from V and 6 bases from J, the junction contained 12 bases not matched to a gene. The germline CDR1 and CDR2 sequences are MNHEY and SVGEGT. The CDR3 region has the DNA TGTGCCAGCAGTGCCGGGGGGGCGATAAATGGCGAGCAGTACTTC. Translating gives CASSAGGAINGEQYF.

The chain recombines TRBV27 with TRBJ1-4; the D gene is possibly TRBD1 (5 bases). Germline V CDR1 and CDR2: MNHEY, SMNVEV (reference sequence). Trimming shortened V by 4 bases and J by 1 base, and 16 bases separated the two germline ends. This CDR3 region has 17 residues. CDR3 nucleotide sequence: TGTGCCAGCAGTTCCTTCTTTCTCCAGGGAACTAATGAAAAACTGTTTTTT. This gives the protein CASSSFFLQGTNEKLFF. The full variable domain, completed using reference TRBV27 and TRBJ1-4, is EAQVTQNPRYLITVTGKKLTVTCSQNMNHEYMSWYRQDPGLGLRQIYYSMNVEVTDKGDVPEGYKVSRKEKRNFPLILESPSPNQTSLYFCASSSFFLQGTNEKLFFGSGTQLSVL.

This clone turned up a few times. V is TRBV5-1 and J is TRBJ1-4, with a tentative D call TRBD1 (5 bases). Germline V gene sequence: CDR1 SGHRS, CDR2 YFSETQ. Trimming removed 4 bases at V and 5 bases at J, with 12 bases between. The CDR3 is 14 residues long. In nucleotides, the CDR3 is TGCGCCAGCAGCCCGGCCGGGGGAAATGAAAAACTGTTTTTT. This translates into CASSPAGGNEKLFF.

In regard to this clone: A much larger clone differs by one base, so this may be a read error. The rearrangement links TRBV3-1 (or the pseudogene TRBV3-2) to TRBJ2-7, with D unclear. Trimming pared 2 bases from V and 1 base from J, leaving 3 bases between. This CDR3 is built from 12 residues. Germline lookup yields CDR1 LGHDT and CDR2 YNNKEL (reference sequence). For the CDR3, the DNA is TGTGCCAGCAGCCAAAGGTCCTACGAGCAGTACTTC. Translation gives CASSQRSYEQYF.

The chain has TRBV12-5 and TRBJ1-1, with a tentative D call TRBD1 (5 bases). Germline V gene sequence: CDR1 LGHNT, CDR2 FRNRAP. CDR3 length: 15 amino acids. V lost 5 bases and J lost 2, with 15 bases in between. This CDR3 reads CASGHGGTVNTEAFF. In DNA form, the CDR3 reads TGTGCTAGTGGTCACGGGGGGACGGTTAACACTGAAGCTTTCTTT.

The chain couples TRBV4-1 to TRBJ2-5; possible D gene TRBD2, 7 bases. There are 15 residues in the CDR3. The V end lost 1 base, the J end lost 2 bases, and 11 bases lay between the germline ends. CDR1 is MGHRA and CDR2 is YSYEKL in the germline V gene. The CDR3 DNA reads TGCGCCAGCAGCCAAGGAGGGAGGGGGCAAGAGACCCAGTACTTC. Its protein is CASSQGGRGQETQYF.

This clone appeared a few times. V and J are TRBV19 and TRBJ2-5; 9 positions match TRBD1. The CDR3 contains 13 residues. The V gene's germline CDR1 is LNHDA and CDR2 SQIVND (reference sequence). Germline trimming cut 7 bases from V and 4 bases from J; bases unmatched to any gene: 4. The CDR3 sequence is CASTRTGVETQYF. In DNA, the CDR3 is TGTGCCAGTACCAGGACAGGGGTAGAGACCCAGTACTTC.

The chain employs TRBV7-2 and TRBJ1-3; no definite D call. The CDR3 spans 19 residues. V was pared by 1 base and J by 4 bases, with 23 bases between. CDR1 SGHTA and CDR2 FQGNSA come from the germline V gene. CDR3 loop: CASSLESLYSVIQGNTIYF. The CDR3 nucleotides are TGTGCCAGCAGCTTAGAATCCCTATACTCTGTTATTCAGGGAAACACCATATATTTT. The full variable domain, its missing parts supplied by reference TRBV7-2 and TRBJ1-3, is GAGVSQSPSNKVTEKGKDVELRCDPISGHTALYWYRQSLGQGLEFLIYFQGNSAPDKSGLPSDRFSAERTGGSVSTLTIQRTQQEDSAVYLCASSLESLYSVIQGNTIYFGEGSWLTVV.

The J gene is TRBJ1-1, the V gene TRBV7-9, with TRBD1 matching over 7 bases. Germline V gene sequence: CDR1 SEHNR, CDR2 FQNEAQ (reference sequence). The length of the CDR3 is 15 residues. The trim removed 7 bases at V and 1 base at J, leaving 9 bases unmatched. Written as DNA, the CDR3 is TGTGCCAGCACCCTTAGGGGGACAGCGAACACTGAAGCTTTCTTT. It is translated as CASTLRGTANTEAFF. The complete variable domain, with remaining parts taken from reference TRBV7-9 and TRBJ1-1, reads DTGVSQNPRHKITKRGQNVTFRCDPISEHNRLYWYRQTLGQGPEFLTYFQNEAQLEKSRLLSDRFSAERPKGSFSTLEIQRTEQGDSAMYLCASTLRGTANTEAFFGQGTRLTVV.

This sequence joins TRBV6-5 and TRBJ2-1; maybe TRBD1 (5 bases). Looked up from germline, CDR1 is MNHEY and CDR2 is SVGAGI. The V gene lost 2 bases and the J gene lost 2 bases, with 7 bases spanning the gap. This CDR3 region has 14 residues. DNA of the CDR3: TGTGCCAGCAGTTACACAGGTCCCTACAATGAGCAGTTCTTC. Protein: CASSYTGPYNEQFF.

The chain has TRBV5-4 and TRBJ2-4, with D maybe TRBD2 (6 bases). The CDR3 sequence is 14 residues long. The V gene's germline CDR1 is SGHNT and CDR2 YYREEE (reference sequence). V was trimmed by 2 bases and J by 4 bases, leaving 10 bases between them. DNA of the CDR3: TGTGCCAGCAGCTTTCCCGGGAGTAAAAACATTCAGTACTTC. It codes for CASSFPGSKNIQYF.

This chain connects TRBV6-4 to TRBJ1-3, with D hard to call. This CDR3 spans 16 amino acids. Germline lookup yields CDR1 MRHNA and CDR2 SNTAGT. Trimming left V 3 bases short and J 0 bases short, with 12 bases between. CDR3 protein: CASSDPGRFSGNTIYF. CDR3 coding DNA: TGTGCCAGCAGTGATCCCGGGCGGTTCTCTGGAAACACCATATATTTT.

This clone is a singleton in its sample. With a much larger clone just one base away, this may be a read error. Other DNA sequences of this sample code for an identical CDR3. The chain carries TRBV19 and TRBJ1-1; tentatively, D is TRBD1 (6 bases). Between the trimmed V and J ends, which lost 3 bases and 3 bases, there was a span of 8 bases. The germline CDR1 and CDR2 sequences are LNHDA and SQIVND (reference sequence). This CDR3 spans 13 amino acids. The CDR3 spells CASSIKGDTEAFF. The DNA of the CDR3 is TGTGCCAGTAGTATCAAGGGGGACACTGAAGCTTTCTTT. Drawing the rest from reference TRBV19 and TRBJ1-1, the complete variable domain is DGGITQSPKYLFRKEGQNVTLSCEQNLNHDAMYWYRQDPGQGLRLIYYSQIVNDFQKGDIAEGYSVSREKKESFPLTVTSAQKNPTAFYLCASSIKGDTEAFFGQGTRLTVV.

As to this clone: The sample has other DNA sequences that encode this CDR3 too. The chain joins TRBV5-1 to TRBJ2-3; 8 positions match TRBD1. CDR3 length: 14 residues. Germline V gene data show CDR1 as SGHRS and CDR2 as YFSETQ. V dropped 3 bases and J dropped 4; count of bases not matched to a gene: 4. CDR3: CASSSTGGADTQYF. Here the CDR3 DNA reads TGCGCCAGCAGCTCTACAGGGGGAGCAGATACGCAGTATTTT.